This T cell receptor beta chain was observed in a study of T cells in Graves' hyperthyroidism and ophthalmopathy. RNA transcripts were the template for amplifying TCR beta CDR3 regions. A first-round RT-PCR of the TCR CDR3 used the HTBI primer set. In TCRdb, the multiplex PCR reads were re-called with MiXCR into one record per CDR3 protein. The repertoire consists of hundreds of thousands of distinct CDR3 sequences, with approximately 23% occurring once and the leading ten covering 49%. This clonotype came up a few times. V shed 7 bases and J shed 1 base, with 10 bases lying between them. CDR1 SQVTM and CDR2 ANQGSEA come from the germline V gene. The CDR3 covers 13 residues.

Material for sequencing was blood. The J gene is TRBJ2-2, the V gene TRBV29-1, with a tentative D call TRBD2 (6 bases). The receptor was derived from a woman in her 70s with Graves' ophthalmopathy. CDR3 coding DNA: TGCAGCGGGGGGACTGGGAACACCGGGGAGCTGTTTTTT. This gives the protein CSGGTGNTGELFF.